This T cell receptor beta chain was obtained from a study of cytotoxic CD8 clonotypes in ibrutinib-treated CLL. Measured with immunoSEQ multiplex PCR; TCRdb has only the in-frame clones, and not every one. The table includes 200,000 to 250,000 clones, 70% detected once. V was pared by 5 bases and J by 6 bases, with 19 bases between. The CDR3 is 15 amino acids. Germline CDR1 and CDR2: SGHNT and YYREEE (reference sequence). The TCR originated in a human donor with chronic lymphocytic leukemia. The rearrangement uses TRBV5-4 and TRBJ2-3, with a possible D match to TRBD2 (6 bases). The sequences come from PBMCs, collected after 12 months of ibrutinib treatment. CDR3 residues: CASSQRLEIGDTQYF. The CDR3 nucleotides read TGTGCCAGCAGTCAACGACTAGAGATTGGCGATACGCAGTATTTT.